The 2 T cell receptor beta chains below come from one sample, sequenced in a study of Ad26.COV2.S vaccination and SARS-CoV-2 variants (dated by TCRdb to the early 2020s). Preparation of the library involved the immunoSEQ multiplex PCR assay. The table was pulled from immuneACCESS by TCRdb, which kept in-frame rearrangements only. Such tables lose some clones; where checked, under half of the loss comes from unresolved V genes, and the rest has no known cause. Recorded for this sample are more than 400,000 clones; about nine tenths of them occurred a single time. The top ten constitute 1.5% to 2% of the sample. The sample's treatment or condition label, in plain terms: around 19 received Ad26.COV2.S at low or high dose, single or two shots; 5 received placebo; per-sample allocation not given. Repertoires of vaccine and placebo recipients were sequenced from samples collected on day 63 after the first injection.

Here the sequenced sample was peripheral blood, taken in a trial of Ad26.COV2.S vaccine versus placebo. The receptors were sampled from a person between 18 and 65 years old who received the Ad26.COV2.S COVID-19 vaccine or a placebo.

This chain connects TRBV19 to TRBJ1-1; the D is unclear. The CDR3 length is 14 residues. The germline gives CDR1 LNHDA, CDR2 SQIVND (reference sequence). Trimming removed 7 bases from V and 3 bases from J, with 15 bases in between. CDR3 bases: TGTGCCAGTACTACCGGGAGTGGGTACACTGAAGCTTTCTTT. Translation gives CASTTGSGYTEAFF.

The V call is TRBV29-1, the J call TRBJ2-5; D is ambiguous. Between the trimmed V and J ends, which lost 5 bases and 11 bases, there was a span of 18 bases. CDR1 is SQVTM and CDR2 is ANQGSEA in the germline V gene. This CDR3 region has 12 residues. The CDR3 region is CSVRQIHHPQYF. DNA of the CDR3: TGCAGCGTTCGTCAGATCCACCACCCGCAGTACTTC.